A single sample gave rise to the 27 T cell receptor beta chains below, sequenced in a study of graft-versus-host responses after intestinal transplantation. Profiling relied on immunoSEQ multiplex PCR, and the TCRdb table lists in-frame clones only, not all of them. Of some 90,000 clones in the sample, roughly 80% were seen once. No antigen has been identified for these receptors. The source was unstimulated CD4+ T cells sorted from spleen or lymph node cells, collected before intestinal transplant. All receptors derive from a human donor who received an intestinal transplant.

This chain joins TRBV2 and TRBJ2-7; TRBD2 aligns across 9 bases. J gave up 6 bases and V 7 bases, and 7 bases lay outside the gene matches. Germline V lookup: CDR1 SNHLY, CDR2 FYNNEI. The CDR3 has 13 amino acids. CDR3 sequence: CASKGSGSFEQYF. The CDR3 nucleotides read TGTGCCAGCAAGGGTAGCGGGAGTTTCGAGCAGTACTTC.

This chain uses TRBV6-1 with TRBJ1-5; D is unresolved. The CDR3 extends over 15 amino acids. V lost 7 bases, J lost 0 bases, and 13 bases lay in between. Germline V gene data show CDR1 as MNHNS and CDR2 as SASEGT. CDR3 nucleotides: TGTGCCAGCACCGAAGCCGGGTATAGCAATCAGCCCCAGCATTTT. Translation: CASTEAGYSNQPQHF.

This chain connects TRBV5-1 to TRBJ1-5; D gene unclear. Germline V gives CDR1 SGHRS, CDR2 YFSETQ. Trimming removed 4 bases at V and 5 bases at J, with 13 bases between. The CDR3 is made up of 14 amino acids. The CDR3 DNA reads as TGCGCCAGCAGCCCCGGGTGGGAGGATCAGCCCCAGCATTTT. It encodes CASSPGWEDQPQHF. Together with reference TRBV5-1 and TRBJ1-5, the CDR3 gives the full variable domain: KAGVTQTPRYLIKTRGQQVTLSCSPISGHRSVSWYQQTPGQGLQFLFEYFSETQRNKGNFPGRFSGRQFSNSRSEMNVSTLELGDSALYLCASSPGWEDQPQHFGDGTRLSIL.

The chain recombines TRBV4-2 with TRBJ2-7; 10 nucleotides align to TRBD2. Germline V gene data show CDR1 as LGHNA and CDR2 as YNFKEQ. The junction had 3 bases not matched to a gene; V was cut back by 4 bases and J by 3 bases. There are 14 residues in the CDR3. CDR3 amino acids: CASSRLAGVYEQYF. CDR3 bases: TGTGCCAGCAGCCGCCTAGCGGGGGTCTACGAGCAGTACTTC.

The J gene is TRBJ1-4, the V gene TRBV9; TRBD1 is a possible D gene (5 bases). Trimming removed 4 bases at V and 5 bases at J, with 12 bases between. The CDR3 runs 14 residues. Germline V CDR1 and CDR2: SGDLS, YYNGEE. The CDR3 spells CASSPRDLNEKLFF. The CDR3 DNA is TGTGCCAGCAGCCCGCGGGACTTAAATGAAAAACTGTTTTTT.

The rearrangement links TRBV19 to TRBJ2-5; TRBD1 is a possible D gene (6 bases). The CDR3 runs 14 residues. The ends were cut back, 5 bases at V and 5 bases at J, with 15 bases in the middle. Per the germline V gene, CDR1 is LNHDA and CDR2 is SQIVND (reference sequence). In DNA form, the CDR3 reads TGTGCCAGTAGTCTCGGGACAAGGCGGGAGACCCAGTACTTC. This translates into CASSLGTRRETQYF.

This chain joins TRBV19 and TRBJ2-7; 8 bases are shared with TRBD1. V trimming: 5 bases; J trimming: 0 bases; junction bases outside the gene matches: 6. Per the germline V gene, CDR1 is LNHDA and CDR2 is SQIVND (reference sequence). CDR3 length: 15 residues. CDR3 in amino acids: CASSPRDRSSYEQYF. Written as DNA, the CDR3 is TGTGCCAGTAGTCCTCGGGACAGGAGCTCCTACGAGCAGTACTTC. The complete variable domain, with remaining parts taken from reference TRBV19 and TRBJ2-7, reads DGGITQSPKYLFRKEGQNVTLSCEQNLNHDAMYWYRQDPGQGLRLIYYSQIVNDFQKGDIAEGYSVSREKKESFPLTVTSAQKNPTAFYLCASSPRDRSSYEQYFGPGTRLTVT.

The chain uses TRBV27 and TRBJ1-1, with TRBD1 identical over 9 bases. J was trimmed by 0 bases and V by 6 bases; bases with no gene match: 5. Germline V CDR1 and CDR2: MNHEY, SMNVEV (reference sequence). This CDR3 comprises 15 residues. The CDR3 loop is CASSRGTGMNTEAFF. The CDR3 DNA is TGTGCCAGCAGCCGGGGGACAGGGATGAACACTGAAGCTTTCTTT.

This clone was seen a single time. This rearrangement joins TRBV7-6 to TRBJ2-5; TRBD2 is a possible D gene (5 bases). The CDR3 is 15 amino acids. The germline V and J ends were trimmed by 5 bases and 2 bases, with 15 bases remaining between them. Germline loops: CDR1 SGHVS, CDR2 FNYEAQ. CDR3 sequence (DNA): TGTGCCAGCAGCCCCGGGGTTACTGGACAAGAGACCCAGTACTTC. Amino acids: CASSPGVTGQETQYF.

The chain has TRBV28 and TRBJ2-5; 8 positions agree with TRBD1. The end of the DNA is better explained by TRBJ2-7, so the J call may be wrong. The CDR3 has 16 residues. The germline V gene encodes CDR1 MDHEN and CDR2 SYDVKM. CDR3 amino acids: CASSNSGTGDLYEQYF. The CDR3 nucleotides are TGTGCCAGCAGTAACTCCGGGACAGGAGACCTTTACGAGCAGTACTTC.

This clone occurred once. The CDR3 coding sequence is TGTGCCAGCAGTGTAGACGGGACCGGGGAGCTGTTTTTT. Its translation: CASSVDGTGELFF. This chain links TRBV28 with TRBJ2-2; D gene unclear. The CDR3 runs 13 residues. V was pared by 5 bases and J by 5 bases, with 9 bases between. Germline V gene sequence: CDR1 MDHEN, CDR2 SYDVKM.

The J gene is TRBJ2-3, the V gene TRBV5-1; 9 bases are a match to TRBD1. The CDR3 runs 15 residues. Germline values: CDR1 SGHRS, CDR2 YFSETQ. The trim removed 2 bases at V and 3 bases at J, leaving 4 bases unmatched. CDR3 in amino acids: CASSFRDRVTDTQYF. DNA for the CDR3: TGCGCCAGCAGCTTCCGGGACAGGGTAACAGATACGCAGTATTTT.

The chain joins TRBV11-2 to TRBJ2-1, with 10 bases that match TRBD1. The trim removed 2 bases at V and 9 bases at J, leaving 10 bases unmatched. This CDR3 contains 16 residues. The germline V gene encodes CDR1 SGHAT and CDR2 FQNNGV. The CDR3 DNA reads TGTGCCAGCAGCTTATTTGTGACAGGGGGCTCGGGTGAGCAGTTCTTC. Translation: CASSLFVTGGSGEQFF.

The chain recombines TRBV6-5 with TRBJ2-7, with TRBD2 identical over 7 bases. Germline CDR1 reads MNHEY; CDR2 reads SVGAGI. The CDR3 length is 13 residues. J gave up 4 bases and V 10 bases, and 10 bases lay outside the gene matches. CDR3 amino acids: CATWGGFYYEQYF. The CDR3 DNA is TGTGCCACCTGGGGGGGTTTTTATTACGAGCAGTACTTC.

CDR3 in DNA: TGTGCCAGCATCCCGGGGTGGGGAACCTACGAGCAGTACTTC. It codes for CASIPGWGTYEQYF. The chain combines TRBV6-1 with TRBJ2-7; D is perhaps TRBD2 (5 bases). V gave up 7 bases and J gave up 2 bases, with 15 bases separating them. The CDR3 is made up of 14 amino acids. Per the germline V gene, CDR1 is MNHNS and CDR2 is SASEGT.

The chain combines TRBV27 with TRBJ1-1; D unclear. CDR1 and CDR2 from the germline V gene are MNHEY and SMNVEV (reference sequence). This CDR3 has 13 residues. V shed 5 bases and J shed 6 bases, with 13 bases lying between them. The CDR3 region is CASSNRLWAEAFF. The CDR3 DNA sequence: TGTGCCAGCAGTAATCGACTGTGGGCTGAAGCTTTCTTT.

The chain recombines TRBV19 with TRBJ1-2; D is uncertain. The germline V and J ends were trimmed by 5 bases and 0 bases, with 16 bases remaining between them. The CDR3 length is 16 residues. Germline V gives CDR1 LNHDA, CDR2 SQIVND (reference sequence). CDR3 in DNA: TGTGCCAGTAGTCTCCTCCGAGGTGGAGCTAACTATGGCTACACCTTC. It yields the protein CASSLLRGGANYGYTF.

This chain uses TRBV7-9 with TRBJ2-7; no definite D call. Germline V CDR1 and CDR2: SEHNR, FQNEAQ (reference sequence). V was pared by 10 bases and J by 3 bases, with 4 bases between. The CDR3 has 9 amino acids. The CDR3: CAIGYEQYF. Here the CDR3 DNA reads TGTGCCATCGGCTACGAGCAGTACTTC.

The chain combines TRBV25-1 with TRBJ2-5; D remains ambiguous. This CDR3 is built from 11 residues. CDR1 is MGHDK and CDR2 is SYGVNS in the germline V gene. V dropped 5 bases and J dropped 3 bases, with 4 bases sitting between them. The CDR3 is CASSTEETQYF. The CDR3 DNA sequence: TGTGCCAGCAGTACGGAAGAGACCCAGTACTTC.

J is TRBJ2-5 and V is TRBV5-1; 10 bases match TRBD1. V shed 0 bases, J shed 4 bases, and the junction held 3 bases outside the gene matches. The germline V gene has CDR1 SGHRS and CDR2 YFSETQ. The CDR3 has 15 amino acids. The DNA for the CDR3 is TGCGCCAGCAGCTTGGAGGGACAGGGGTTAGAGACCCAGTACTTC. As protein: CASSLEGQGLETQYF.

The V gene is TRBV28, the J gene TRBJ1-2; D is ambiguous. Germline V gene lookup returns CDR1 MDHEN and CDR2 SYDVKM. V lost 7 bases to trimming and J lost 2 bases, with 11 bases between them. The CDR3 is made up of 13 amino acids. CDR3 amino acids: CASMSVGNYGYTF. Written as DNA, the CDR3 is TGTGCCAGCATGTCCGTTGGCAACTATGGCTACACCTTC.

The chain carries TRBV10-3 and TRBJ2-6; 9 positions agree with TRBD1. Trimming removed 10 bases from V and 1 base from J; junction bases left unmatched: 11. There are 17 residues in the CDR3. Germline values: CDR1 ENHRY, CDR2 SYGVKD. This CDR3 is CATRLSGQGSGANVLTF. Written as DNA, the CDR3 is TGTGCCACGCGCCTCTCCGGACAGGGGTCTGGGGCCAACGTCCTGACTTTC.

The genes are TRBV5-1 and TRBJ1-4, with TRBD1 as a possible D gene (6 bases). CDR1 is SGHRS, CDR2 YFSETQ, per germline. The V gene lost 1 base and the J gene lost 0 bases, with 10 bases spanning the gap. The CDR3 totals 16 residues. DNA of the CDR3: TGCGCCAGCAGCTTGACAGGGTTCGCAACTAATGAAAAACTGTTTTTT. Encoded protein: CASSLTGFATNEKLFF.

This chain connects TRBV30 to TRBJ1-4, with D perhaps TRBD1 (5 bases). CDR1 is GTSNPN and CDR2 is SVGIG in the germline V gene (reference sequence). The CDR3 spans 14 residues. The germline V and J ends were trimmed by 1 base and 8 bases, with 14 bases remaining between them. The CDR3 spells CAWSAPDSREKLFF. CDR3 DNA sequence: TGTGCCTGGAGTGCCCCAGACAGTCGCGAAAAACTGTTTTTT.

The chain uses TRBV4-1 and TRBJ1-1; D gene uncertain. The CDR3 sequence is 14 residues long. Germline-derived CDR1 and CDR2 are MGHRA and YSYEKL. The germline V and J ends were trimmed by 1 base and 5 bases, with 11 bases remaining between them. The CDR3 DNA reads as TGCGCCAGCAGCCAAGGGGGTACGGGAACTGAAGCTTTCTTT. Its protein product is CASSQGGTGTEAFF.

The chain joins TRBV5-1 to TRBJ1-4, with 7 nucleotides matching TRBD1. This CDR3 has 16 amino acids. Trimming removed 1 base from V and 5 bases from J; junction bases left unmatched: 8. Germline values: CDR1 SGHRS, CDR2 YFSETQ. The CDR3, as DNA: TGCGCCAGCAGCTTGCAGGCACAGGGGCGGAATGAAAAACTGTTTTTT. Its protein product is CASSLQAQGRNEKLFF.

The chain has TRBV5-8 and TRBJ1-4; TRBD1 matches 11 bases. From germline, CDR1 is SGHTS and CDR2 YDEGEE. The CDR3 runs 16 residues. The J segment lost 0 bases and the V segment lost 4 bases, leaving 2 bases of the junction unmatched. CDR3 DNA: TGTGCCAGCAGCGGGGGACAGGGGGCAACTAATGAAAAACTGTTTTTT. It encodes CASSGGQGATNEKLFF. Looking up the rest from reference TRBV5-8 and TRBJ1-4 gives the full variable domain: EAGVTQSPTHLIKTRGQQATLRCSPISGHTSVYWYQQALGLGLQFLLWYDEGEERNRGNFPPRFSGRQFPNYSSELNVNALELEDSALYLCASSGGQGATNEKLFFGSGTQLSVL.